The rows below give T cell receptor beta chains drawn from one sample of a study of cytomegalovirus exposure and HLA in healthy donors. Produced via immunoSEQ multiplex PCR; TCRdb's table is partial and in-frame only. Among approximately 120,000 clones, about 76% were seen once, and the ten largest hold 2.2%. The sequenced sample consisted of PBMCs. These TCRs come from a young woman in good health and CMV-seronegative. The CDR3 runs from the conserved cysteine through the conserved F or W. The order of the fields is V gene, CDR3 protein.

>TRBV11-2
CASSLNGDEQYF
>TRBV4-3
CASSQQRTTSSTDTQYF
>TRBV7-2
CASSLPGLAGNNEQFF
>TRBV6-5
CASSYWVGGLQETQYF
>TRBV7-7
CASSSRLAGAEQFF
>TRBV19
CASSMTDRVYYGYTF
>TRBV6-1
CASSEVLGLAGGGKQETQYF
>TRBV2
CASRAASSGNTIYF
>TRBV2
CASKGTNRGQGNIQYF
>TRBV7-6
CASSAAMNQETQYF
>TRBV4-1
CASSQEMDRKNSPLHF
>TRBV9
CASSETTRIQETQYF
>TRBV7-9
CASSWEAGNTGELFF
>TRBV6-5
CASRDDGGLETQYF
>TRBV6-1
CASSFAGTGSTEAFF
>TRBV5-1
CASSSLPGQGASGGNTIYF
>TRBV11-2
CASSYLGGEGSPLHF
>TRBV5-1
CASTPPGTSIAQYF
>TRBV27
CASSPSGRNAHEQYF
>TRBV11-2
CASSTGTRLVSEQFF
>TRBV27
CASSLLRSRVIIPNEQFF
>TRBV7-6
CASSPSGGTYEQYF
>TRBV12-2
CASRCPRYLVLVIYEQFF
>TRBV4-2
CASSQESSQEPTDTQYF
>TRBV9
CASSIGQGLSGANVLTF
>TRBV29-1
CSVAGQTNTGELFF
>TRBV7-9
CASSFEGGSGVGELFF
>TRBV5-6
CASSLVASGRGSFREQYF
>TRBV19
CASSDPGRPAGYTF
>TRBV30
CACLPGQLNTEAFF
>TRBV5-1
CASSLGLREQYF
>TRBV7-2
CASSLGSLRLAPSYEQYF
>TRBV6-1
CASSEYYAGTGGNEQFF
>TRBV6-1
CASSDPDSNEQFF
>TRBV7-9
CSSSLQGYEQYF
>TRBV10-3
CAISEWTSAYYEQYF
>TRBV4-1
CASSQGGLAPGELFF
>TRBV5-4
CASSFGGANTEAFF